This T cell receptor beta chain was identified in a study of T-cell memory formation after mild COVID-19 (dated by TCRdb to the early 2020s). Turning to the overall study: Most TCR sequence clusters were specific to one of the two donors. In a couple of donors, T-cell clones that expanded and contracted after mild COVID-19 were tracked by sequencing TCRalpha and TCRbeta repertoires over time. The cohort comprised two young, previously healthy adult volunteers, one female and one male. Study-wide conclusions, independent of this receptor: Contracting CD4+ clones appeared mostly in the CM and EM memory subsets, whereas CD8+ clones were enriched in EMRA. The second-wave clones that peaked on day 37 were not confirmed to be SARS-CoV-2 specific. Clones contracting from day 15 to 85 had balanced CD4/CD8 phenotypes, while a second wave expanding from day 15 to 37 was biased towards CD4+. Some responding clones were found in pre-infection memory, which suggests that pre-existing cross-reactive memory T cells took part in the SARS-CoV-2 response. Only a couple of mild cases were covered by the study, and larger cohorts that include severe cases with pre-infection samples were considered necessary.

As concerns this clonotype: What antigen it recognizes has not been identified. No base qualities exist here, and no much larger clone lies one base off it.

Data came from an Illumina NovaSeq 6000. cDNA libraries for TCRalpha and TCRbeta were prepared by 5'RACE using constant-segment primers, with sample barcodes and unique molecular identifiers added. RNA was extracted from every sample with Trizol reagent. Library amplification was performed in two PCR steps, and a second sample barcode and Illumina TruSeq adapters were introduced in the second step. Libraries were sequenced on an Illumina NovaSeq with 2 x 150 bp paired-end reads. The published analysis was carried out like this. Reads were demultiplexed and collapsed into UMI-guided consensus sequences with migec v1.2.7. Using mixcr v2.1.11, UMI consensuses were aligned to TRA and TRB V and J templates and then assembled into clonotypes. Clonotypes were classified as expanded or contracted when called significant by both edgeR and NoisET, with noise models trained on biological replicates. edgeR calls used a false discovery rate-adjusted p below 0.01 and a log2 fold-change threshold of 1. As an exploratory analysis of dynamics, PCA with hierarchical clustering was applied to max-normalized trajectories of the 1000 most abundant clonotypes. Separately sequenced CD4+ and CD8+ repertoires were used to assign a CD4 or CD8 phenotype to each responding clone. TCRdb trimmed public reads at Q25 via fastp, called clones via MiXCR and kept in-frame beta chains. Identical CDR3 protein sequences are pooled into one entry, listed with their most common genes and DNA. TCRdb, rather than the study authors, made the V and J calls. The sample table lists 340,000 or so distinct CDR3 sequences, 10% to 15% of them with a count of one. The ten largest clones capture about 21% of the sample.

PBMCs were isolated by Ficoll-Paque density gradient centrifugation. The germline V gene (reference sequence) gives CDR1 as MNHNY and CDR2 as SVGAGI. From V the trimming removes 4 bases and from J it removes 6 bases, while the gene matches leave 13 bases of the junction unaccounted for. Inclusive of the bounding cysteine and phenylalanine, the CDR3 is 16 residues long. The only DNA kept is the CDR3, 48 bases in frame from the first base. Recombination linked TRBV6-6 to TRBJ1-2, with 8 junctional bases fitting TRBD1. The source of this sequence is a man aged 18 to 29 who had mild COVID-19 (a few samples of this study predate the infection). The sample titles of this study are shuffled in the database, so cell type and time point are left out; the donor was told from shared clones. The sequenced sample consisted of PBMCs or a T cell subset sorted from them (not recorded which). The DNA reads TGTGCCAGCAGTTCAAGTGCCGCGGACAGGGAGAATGGCTACACCTTC. It specifies CASSSSAADRENGYTF.